This TCR beta chain was recorded in a study of beta chain features in type 1 diabetes. Study context: Across the samples, 100 million to 130 million sorted cells were examined in total. Whole-study results and caveats: Type 1 diabetes patients had TCRB CDR3s that were shorter (moderately but significantly so) in all four CD4+ subsets.

This clone turned up a few times. The antigen remains undetermined. Expressed TCRB transcripts were sequenced because the entire RNA isolate underwent reverse transcription. Repertoires were generated with immunoSEQ multiplex PCR, while TCRdb's copy carries only in-frame clones and drops some. The table shows 20,000 to 30,000 clones, with roughly 69% occurring only once. Each population that was sorted was more than 98% pure. Trimming cost V 2 bases and J 1 base, with 6 bases left between them. This CDR3 spans 14 amino acids. Germline V CDR1 and CDR2: MNHEY, SMNVEV (reference sequence). The specimen sequenced was Tregs from blood. This TCR was recovered from a man between 18 and 35 years old with type 1 diabetes. This chain joins TRBV27 and TRBJ2-4, with D perhaps TRBD2 (6 bases). CDR3: CASSLGGAKNIQYF. The CDR3 nucleotides read TGTGCCAGCAGTTTAGGAGGGGCCAAAAACATTCAGTACTTC.